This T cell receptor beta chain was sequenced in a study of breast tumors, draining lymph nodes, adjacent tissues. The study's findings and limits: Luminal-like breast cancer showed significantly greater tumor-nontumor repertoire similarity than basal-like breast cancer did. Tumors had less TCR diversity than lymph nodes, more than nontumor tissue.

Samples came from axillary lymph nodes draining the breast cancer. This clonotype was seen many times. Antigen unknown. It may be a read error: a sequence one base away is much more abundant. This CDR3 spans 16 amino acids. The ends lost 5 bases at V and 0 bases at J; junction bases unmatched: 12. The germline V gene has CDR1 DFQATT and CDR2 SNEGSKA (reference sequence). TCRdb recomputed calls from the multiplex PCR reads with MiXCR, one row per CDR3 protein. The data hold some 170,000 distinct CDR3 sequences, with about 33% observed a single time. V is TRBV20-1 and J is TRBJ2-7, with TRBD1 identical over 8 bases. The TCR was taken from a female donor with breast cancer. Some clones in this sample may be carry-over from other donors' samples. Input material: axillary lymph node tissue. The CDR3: CSAFLQDRGTSYEQYF. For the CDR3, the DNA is TGCAGTGCTTTCCTTCAAGACAGGGGTACCTCCTACGAGCAGTACTTC.